One sample yielded the 5 T cell receptor beta chains listed below, sequenced in a study of T cell responses to AZD1222 COVID-19 vaccine. TCRdb's copy holds only in-frame clones and misses some; the assay was immunoSEQ multiplex PCR. The table shows about 110,000 clones, with roughly 87% occurring only once. Source: peripheral blood, taken on day 0 of MenACWY control vaccination. The receptors were gathered from an adult in good health.

V and J are TRBV9 and TRBJ2-1; 13 bases fit TRBD2. J lost 8 bases, V lost 3 bases, and 8 bases had no gene match. Germline V gives CDR1 SGDLS, CDR2 YYNGEE. The CDR3 contains 16 residues. The CDR3 spells CASSASGTSGAYEQFF. The DNA for the CDR3 is TGTGCCAGCAGCGCTTCCGGGACTAGCGGGGCCTATGAGCAGTTCTTC.

About this clone: The sample carries other DNA sequences with the same CDR3. This sequence joins TRBV4-1 and TRBJ2-3; D is unresolved. The germline V and J ends were trimmed by 0 bases and 1 base, with 5 bases remaining between them. CDR3 length: 14 amino acids. CDR1 and CDR2 (germline): MGHRA, YSYEKL. Here the CDR3 reads CASSQERGTDTQYF. The CDR3 bases are TGCGCCAGCAGCCAAGAAAGGGGCACAGATACGCAGTATTTT.

This rearrangement joins TRBV28 to TRBJ2-7, with a possible D match to TRBD1 (5 bases). The length of the CDR3 is 12 residues. Trimming removed 5 bases from V and 5 bases from J, with 10 bases in between. Germline V gene lookup returns CDR1 MDHEN and CDR2 SYDVKM. CDR3 loop: CASSLDSDEQYF. In nucleotides, the CDR3 is TGTGCCAGCAGTCTTGACAGCGACGAGCAGTACTTC.

This rearrangement joins TRBV6-5 to TRBJ1-3; 9 positions agree with TRBD1. Germline trimming cut 0 bases from V and 8 bases from J; bases unmatched to any gene: 5. The CDR3 is 15 residues long. Germline V gene lookup returns CDR1 MNHEY and CDR2 SVGAGI. CDR3 region: CASSYSGTGWYTIYF. CDR3 DNA sequence: TGTGCCAGCAGTTACTCGGGGACAGGGTGGTACACCATATATTTT.

The chain couples TRBV28 to TRBJ2-5; D may be TRBD1 or TRBD2 (6 bases each). With 8 bases removed from V and 2 bases from J, the gap between germline ends came to 15 bases. CDR1 is MDHEN, CDR2 SYDVKM, per germline. This CDR3 has 14 residues. CDR3 coding DNA: TGTGCCAGCGGGAGAGGGGGGCTTCAAGAGACCCAGTACTTC. This codes for CASGRGGLQETQYF.